Below are 13 T cell receptor beta chains sequenced from a single sample in a study of Graves' ophthalmopathy and Graves' hyperthyroidism. RNA transcripts yielded amplified TCR beta CDR3 regions. The library came from an HTBI-primed first-round RT-PCR and a second-round multiplex PCR. TCRdb independently ran MiXCR on the multiplex PCR reads; one entry per CDR3 protein. The sample includes about 400,000 distinct CDR3 sequences, around a fifth of them seen just once. Sequencing was performed on peripheral blood. Receptors originate from a woman younger than 35 with stable Graves' hyperthyroidism.

This clonotype was recorded at least ten times. J is TRBJ1-1 and V is TRBV5-5; D call uncertain. The CDR3 length is 12 residues. V was trimmed by 0 bases and J by 5 bases, leaving 5 bases between them. Germline assignment: CDR1 SGHKS and CDR2 YYEKEE (reference sequence). This chain's CDR3 is CASSLGQTEAFF. CDR3 nucleotides: TGTGCCAGCAGCTTGGGGCAGACTGAAGCTTTCTTT.

The rearrangement uses TRBV12-3 or TRBV12-4 and TRBJ2-5; D gene unclear. The germline V and J ends were trimmed by 3 bases and 1 base, with 6 bases remaining between them. The CDR3 runs to 13 residues. In DNA, the CDR3 is TGTGCCAGCAGTTTTAAGCTCCAAGAGACCCAGTACTTC. Its translation: CASSFKLQETQYF.

This clonotype has at least ten counts. Here the CDR3 DNA reads TGTGCCAGCAGCTATGGGCGACTAGCCAAAAACATTCAGTACTTC. Its protein product is CASSYGRLAKNIQYF. The chain is built from TRBV7-8 and TRBJ2-4; unclear D gene. V shed 4 bases and J shed 0 bases, with 10 bases lying between them. The CDR3 length is 15 residues. The germline V gene has CDR1 SGHVS and CDR2 FQNEAQ.

The table lists this clonotype with a count of one. Possible read error: a much larger clone is one base away. The chain couples TRBV3-1 to TRBJ2-7; D unclear. In germline, CDR1 is LGHDT, CDR2 YNNKEL (reference sequence). The CDR3 is made up of 13 amino acids. The CDR3 nucleotides are TGTTCCAGCAGCCAAGCTGACGGATACGAGCAGTACTTC. Protein: CSSSQADGYEQYF.

The chain uses TRBV6-2 or TRBV6-3 and TRBJ1-1; D remains unclear. In germline, CDR1 is MNHEY, CDR2 SVGEGT. The CDR3 runs to 14 residues. V shed 3 bases and J shed 1 base, with 9 bases lying between them. The CDR3 nucleotides are TGTGCCAGCAGTTATGCACTTCCGAACACTGAAGCTTTCTTT. Translating gives CASSYALPNTEAFF.

The V and J genes are TRBV12-3 or TRBV12-4 and TRBJ1-5; D might be TRBD1 (6 bases). The V gene lost 5 bases and the J gene lost 3 bases, with 14 bases spanning the gap. This CDR3 region has 15 residues. In DNA form, the CDR3 reads TGTGCCAGCAGTCTAGAGGGACATTACAATCAGCCCCAGCATTTT. It encodes CASSLEGHYNQPQHF.

This clonotype has only a few counts. This chain connects TRBV5-1 to TRBJ2-2; D possibly corresponds to TRBD2 (6 bases). Germline CDR1 reads SGHRS; CDR2 reads YFSETQ. CDR3 length: 16 residues. V was pared by 1 base and J by 3 bases, with 13 bases between. The CDR3, as DNA: TGCGCCAGCAGCTTGACAACCGGGACTTACACCGGGGAGCTGTTTTTT. It yields the protein CASSLTTGTYTGELFF.

In its sample, this clonotype was seen many times. The chain recombines TRBV28 with TRBJ2-5; D possibly corresponds to TRBD2 (6 bases). The CDR3 consists of 16 residues. Germline CDR1 MDHEN, CDR2 SYDVKM. Trimming removed 4 bases from V and 1 base from J, with 16 bases in between. DNA of the CDR3: TGTGCCAGCAGTTCTACCGTACGGGACTCCCAAGAGACCCAGTACTTC. As protein: CASSSTVRDSQETQYF.

Many counts were recorded for this clonotype. The gene calls are TRBV12-3 or TRBV12-4 and TRBJ2-2, with D perhaps matching TRBD2 (5 bases). There are 15 residues in the CDR3. V was clipped by 7 bases and J by 8 bases, with 20 bases between them. CDR3 in DNA: TGTGCCAGCACTCCCGGACTCACTTCCGATGGGGAGCTGTTTTTT. Amino acid sequence: CASTPGLTSDGELFF.

The CDR3 DNA is TGTGCCACCCGCGGGGGGAGGCCCCAGCATTTT. It is translated as CATRGGRPQHF. The chain joins TRBV28 to TRBJ1-5; TRBD1 is a possible D gene (5 bases). Germline V gives CDR1 MDHEN, CDR2 SYDVKM. The CDR3 consists of 11 residues. The V gene lost 10 bases and the J gene lost 9 bases, with 13 bases spanning the gap. The variable domain in full, completed from reference TRBV28 and TRBJ1-5, reads DVKVTQSSRYLVKRTGEKVFLECVQDMDHENMFWYRQDPGLGLRLIYFSYDVKMKEKGDIPEGYSVSREKKERFSLILESASTNQTSMYLCATRGGRPQHFGDGTRLSIL.

This clonotype came up once. V is TRBV28 and J is TRBJ1-5, with D unclear. The germline CDR1 and CDR2 sequences are MDHEN and SYDVKM. This CDR3 spans 14 amino acids. V was clipped by 6 bases and J by 0 bases, with 9 bases between them. The CDR3: CASRRRSSNQPQHF. The CDR3 DNA reads as TGTGCCAGCAGGAGACGATCTAGCAATCAGCCCCAGCATTTT.

This clonotype was detected ten times or more. The chain links TRBV19 to TRBJ1-3; D is uncertain. Trimming removed 3 bases at V and 0 bases at J, with 15 bases between. The CDR3 runs to 17 residues. Germline V gene lookup returns CDR1 LNHDA and CDR2 SQIVND (reference sequence). The CDR3 is CASSIAIAADSGNTIYF. The DNA of the CDR3 is TGTGCCAGTAGTATCGCTATAGCTGCCGACTCTGGAAACACCATATATTTT.

The chain recombines TRBV4-2 with TRBJ2-5; TRBD2 matches 10 bases. The germline gives CDR1 LGHNA, CDR2 YNFKEQ. V shed 4 bases and J 5 bases; nucleotides not matched to a gene: 7. The CDR3 totals 15 residues. The CDR3 is CASSREGTSDETQYF. The CDR3 DNA reads as TGTGCCAGCAGCCGGGAAGGGACTAGCGATGAGACCCAGTACTTC.